The 27 T cell receptor beta chains below all came from one sample that was sequenced in a study of CD8+ T cells in alopecia areata. TCR sequencing used cDNA made by reverse transcription of extracted RNA. TCRdb's table, derived via immunoSEQ multiplex PCR, lists solely in-frame clones and lacks some. The sample records about 64,000 clones, roughly 40% being singletons. The material sequenced was NKG2D-low CD8+ T cells sorted from blood. Every receptor here comes from a human donor with alopecia areata.

Concerning this clone: No conserved phenylalanine or tryptophan is present at the end of the CDR3, so a read error is the likely explanation. The J gene is TRBJ1-1, the V gene TRBV29-1; no firm D call. Germline V CDR1 and CDR2: SQVTM, ANQGSEA. Deletions cut 3 bases from V and 0 bases from J, with 8 bases between. The CDR3 totals 13 residues. The DNA for the CDR3 is TGCAGCGTTGATCGGGTTATGAACACTGAAGCTTTCCTT. This gives the protein CSVDRVMNTEAFL.

J is TRBJ1-4 and V is TRBV6-1, with D possibly being TRBD1 (5 bases). Trimming removed 4 bases at V and 6 bases at J, with 12 bases between. The length of the CDR3 is 14 residues. Germline lookup yields CDR1 MNHNS and CDR2 SASEGT. The CDR3: CASSGGRGHEKLFF. The CDR3 region has the DNA TGTGCCAGCAGTGGGGGCAGAGGTCATGAAAAACTGTTTTTT.

This clone has only a few counts. J is TRBJ2-5 and V is TRBV7-9; 7 nucleotides agree with TRBD2. The CDR3 runs to 11 residues. In germline, CDR1 is SEHNR, CDR2 FQNEAQ (reference sequence). V dropped 7 bases and J dropped 7; count of bases not matched to a gene: 3. The chain's CDR3 is CASIWEGTQYF. The CDR3 bases are TGTGCCAGCATCTGGGAGGGGACCCAGTACTTC.

This rearrangement joins TRBV27 to TRBJ1-4, with unresolved D. Trimming removed 6 bases at V and 4 bases at J, with 12 bases between. Germline V gene sequence: CDR1 MNHEY, CDR2 SMNVEV (reference sequence). The CDR3 has 14 amino acids. Here the CDR3 DNA reads TGTGCCAGCAGCCAGGACGGATTTAATGAAAAACTGTTTTTT. Residues: CASSQDGFNEKLFF.

This chain joins TRBV5-1 and TRBJ2-3; 7 bases fit TRBD1. The V and J ends lost 1 base and 0 bases, in that order; junction bases with no gene match: 8. Per germline, CDR1 SGHRS and CDR2 YFSETQ. The CDR3 is 17 amino acids. The CDR3 DNA reads TGCGCCAGCAGCTTGAACAGGGGTCTTTCTAGCACAGATACGCAGTATTTT. Residues: CASSLNRGLSSTDTQYF.

Only a few counts were recorded for this clone. The rearrangement joins TRBV11-2 to TRBJ2-6, with D possibly matching TRBD2 (6 bases). The CDR3 runs to 15 residues. Trimming removed 3 bases at V and 4 bases at J, with 10 bases between. Germline assignment: CDR1 SGHAT and CDR2 FQNNGV. CDR3 DNA sequence: TGTGCCAGCAGCTTGACGGGGGTCGGGGCCAACGTCCTGACTTTC. This codes for CASSLTGVGANVLTF.

The CDR3 bases are TGTGCCAGCAGCTTGTCTAGCAATCAGCCCCAGCATTTT. Its protein is CASSLSSNQPQHF. J is TRBJ1-5 and V is TRBV7-6; D gene ambiguous. V was clipped by 3 bases and J by 0 bases, with 3 bases between them. CDR3 length equals 13 residues. The germline CDR1 and CDR2 sequences are SGHVS and FNYEAQ.

The J gene is TRBJ1-2, the V gene TRBV5-1; D unresolved. Looked up from germline, CDR1 is SGHRS and CDR2 is YFSETQ. The CDR3 has 15 amino acids. V was trimmed by 4 bases and J by 3 bases, leaving 16 bases between them. The CDR3, as DNA: TGCGCCAGCAGCGCGGACTCATGGGTGTACTATGGCTACACCTTC. This sequence encodes CASSADSWVYYGYTF.

A few counts support this clone. The genes are TRBV6-5 and TRBJ1-6; 8 bases are a match to TRBD1. The CDR3 is 15 amino acids. CDR1 and CDR2 (germline): MNHEY, SVGAGI. Trimming removed 3 bases from V and 5 bases from J; junction bases left unmatched: 3. CDR3 DNA sequence: TGTGCCAGCAGTTATACAGGGGGAGATAATTCACCCCTCCACTTT. Its translation: CASSYTGGDNSPLHF.

The chain carries TRBV7-9 and TRBJ2-5, with 7 bases identical to TRBD1. J gave up 1 base and V 5 bases, and 10 bases lay outside the gene matches. CDR1 is SEHNR, CDR2 FQNEAQ, per germline (reference sequence). The CDR3 extends over 16 amino acids. The CDR3 loop reads CASSPPDRAPQETQYF. The CDR3 nucleotides are TGTGCCAGCAGCCCTCCCGACAGGGCCCCCCAAGAGACCCAGTACTTC.

This chain connects TRBV7-9 to TRBJ2-5, with 13 bases fitting TRBD2. The J call is doubtful: the DNA matches TRBJ2-7 better. Germline V gene lookup returns CDR1 SEHNR and CDR2 FQNEAQ (reference sequence). This CDR3 contains 16 residues. CDR3 sequence reads: CASSSGTSGMTYEQYF. Here the CDR3 DNA reads TGTGCCAGCAGCTCGGGGACTAGCGGGATGACTTACGAGCAGTACTTC.

The V gene is TRBV6-5, the J gene TRBJ1-5; possibly TRBD1 for D (5 bases). Trimming left V 6 bases short and J 6 bases short, with 12 bases between. The V gene's germline CDR1 is MNHEY and CDR2 SVGAGI. The CDR3 covers 13 residues. CDR3 region: CASSNLGGQPQHF. The CDR3, as DNA: TGTGCCAGCAGCAACCTTGGGGGTCAGCCCCAGCATTTT.

V and J are TRBV2 and TRBJ2-4; weak D call: TRBD2 (6 bases). Germline V gene data show CDR1 as SNHLY and CDR2 as FYNNEI. Trimming took off 7 bases at V and 9 bases at J, with 10 bases between the two ends. CDR3 length: 11 amino acids. Here the CDR3 reads CASILGGIQYF. The CDR3, as DNA: TGTGCCAGCATTCTGGGAGGCATTCAGTACTTC.

This clone has more than one count but fewer than ten. The chain is built from TRBV29-1 and TRBJ1-3; tentatively, D is TRBD1 (5 bases). The CDR3 extends over 14 amino acids. The ends were cut back, 4 bases at V and 4 bases at J, with 14 bases in the middle. CDR1 is SQVTM, CDR2 ANQGSEA, per germline. The DNA of the CDR3 is TGCAGCGTTGTCGCAGGGTCAACGGGAAACACCATATATTTT. Translated: CSVVAGSTGNTIYF.

The chain couples TRBV29-1 to TRBJ1-2; unclear D gene. The V end was cut by 2 bases, the J end by 5 bases, with 12 bases between. This CDR3 has 13 residues. Germline CDR1 and CDR2: SQVTM and ANQGSEA. The CDR3 nucleotides are TGCAGCGTTGAAACGGCGGTGAGGTATGGCTACACCTTC. Amino acid sequence: CSVETAVRYGYTF.

This clone occurred a few times. This chain joins TRBV19 and TRBJ1-2; D gene ambiguous. V lost 8 bases and J lost 4, with 8 bases in between. Germline CDR1 reads LNHDA; CDR2 reads SQIVND (reference sequence). The CDR3 spans 11 residues. CDR3 nucleotides: TGTGCCAGTTCCCGTTCCTATGGCTACACCTTC. It codes for CASSRSYGYTF. The full variable domain, in which reference TRBV19 and TRBJ1-2 provide the parts outside the CDR3, is DGGITQSPKYLFRKEGQNVTLSCEQNLNHDAMYWYRQDPGQGLRLIYYSQIVNDFQKGDIAEGYSVSREKKESFPLTVTSAQKNPTAFYLCASSRSYGYTFGSGTRLTVV.

The V call is TRBV29-1, the J call TRBJ1-2; the D is unclear. Germline CDR1 reads SQVTM; CDR2 reads ANQGSEA. Trimming left V 1 base short and J 6 bases short, with 12 bases between. The CDR3 runs 13 residues. The CDR3 nucleotides are TGCAGCGTTGAAGGCGGTCCCGTCGATGGCTACACCTTC. This translates into CSVEGGPVDGYTF.

The sample holds a few counts of this clone. This sequence joins TRBV29-1 and TRBJ1-1; D unresolved. The germline V gene encodes CDR1 SQVTM and CDR2 ANQGSEA. The V and J ends lost 4 bases and 0 bases respectively, with 6 bases between them. This CDR3 has 12 residues. Here the CDR3 DNA reads TGCAGCGTTGCCACTATGAACACTGAAGCTTTCTTT. Its translation: CSVATMNTEAFF.

The rearrangement joins TRBV19 to TRBJ1-1; maybe TRBD1 (6 bases). Looked up from germline, CDR1 is LNHDA and CDR2 is SQIVND (reference sequence). V was trimmed by 8 bases and J by 0 bases, leaving 31 bases between them. The CDR3 has 20 amino acids. In DNA form, the CDR3 reads TGTGCCAGTGCGCCCGGACAGAACGGGTACCTAAAGGCGATGAACACTGAAGCTTTCTTT. It yields the protein CASAPGQNGYLKAMNTEAFF.

The chain uses TRBV4-1 and TRBJ2-7; 9 positions match TRBD2. After removal of 4 bases from V and 1 base from J, the junction contained 11 bases not matched to a gene. Germline loops: CDR1 MGHRA, CDR2 YSYEKL. This CDR3 region has 17 residues. This CDR3 reads CASSLFDSGRGSYEQYF. DNA for the CDR3: TGCGCCAGCAGCCTCTTCGATAGCGGGAGAGGGTCCTACGAGCAGTACTTC.

This clone was seen a few times. This chain uses TRBV4-2 with TRBJ2-1; 7 bases map to TRBD2. CDR1 and CDR2 (germline): LGHNA, YNFKEQ. After removal of 1 base from V and 7 bases from J, the junction contained 7 bases not matched to a gene. This CDR3 has 15 residues. CDR3 sequence reads: CASSQGAGVENEQFF. CDR3 bases: TGTGCCAGCAGCCAAGGCGCGGGAGTGGAGAATGAGCAGTTCTTC.

The table lists this clone with a few counts. This chain links TRBV29-1 with TRBJ2-1, with TRBD1 identical over 7 bases. The V and J ends lost 3 bases and 4 bases, in that order; junction bases with no gene match: 6. The CDR3 loop spans 14 amino acids. Germline CDR1 SQVTM, CDR2 ANQGSEA. CDR3 sequence (DNA): TGCAGCGTTGACTCCGGACAGGAATACAATGAGCAGTTCTTC. Its protein is CSVDSGQEYNEQFF.

This clone was counted a single time. This chain links TRBV27 with TRBJ2-5, with 7 bases matching TRBD1. After removal of 6 bases from V and 2 bases from J, the junction contained 9 bases not matched to a gene. The CDR3 covers 15 residues. CDR1 and CDR2 (germline): MNHEY, SMNVEV (reference sequence). The CDR3 loop reads CASSFRGRSQETQYF. The CDR3 DNA sequence: TGTGCCAGCAGCTTCAGGGGGAGAAGTCAAGAGACCCAGTACTTC.

This clone appeared a few times. This chain uses TRBV23-1 with TRBJ2-1; D is tentatively TRBD1 or TRBD2 (6 bases each). TRBV23-1 is filed as an ORF, its function uncertain. With 0 bases removed from V and 8 bases from J, the gap between germline ends came to 8 bases. This CDR3 has 13 residues. CDR3 loop: CASSQSRGDEQFF. The CDR3 nucleotides read TGCGCCAGCAGTCAATCGAGGGGGGATGAGCAGTTCTTC.

The chain links TRBV5-6 to TRBJ1-1, with 10 bases fitting TRBD1. Germline V gives CDR1 SGHDT, CDR2 YYEEEE. J lost 6 bases, V lost 2 bases, and 13 bases had no gene match. This CDR3 contains 17 residues. The CDR3: CASSFGTGVIPTAEAFF. In DNA form, the CDR3 reads TGTGCCAGCAGCTTCGGGACAGGGGTAATCCCCACGGCTGAAGCTTTCTTT.

The rearrangement joins TRBV10-1 to TRBJ2-5, with unresolved D. The V end lost 9 bases, the J end lost 3 bases, and 14 bases lay between the germline ends. This CDR3 spans 13 amino acids. Germline lookup yields CDR1 WNHNN and CDR2 SYGVQD (reference sequence). CDR3 residues: CARMTAPEETQYF. The CDR3 region has the DNA TGCGCCAGGATGACTGCCCCCGAAGAGACCCAGTACTTC.

A few counts support this clone. The chain uses TRBV29-1 and TRBJ2-7; 8 nucleotides line up with TRBD1. The CDR3 sequence is 12 residues long. Germline values: CDR1 SQVTM, CDR2 ANQGSEA. The V gene end was trimmed by 5 bases and the J gene end by 6 bases; junction bases not matched to a gene: 6. The CDR3 DNA follows: TGCAGCGTTACGACAGGGGCAGGCGAGCAGTACTTC. Its translation is CSVTTGAGEQYF.